Listed here are 18 T cell receptor beta chains from one sample, sequenced in a study of blood T cells in healthy people across ages. Next came a second PCR, run for about 7 to 12 cycles, which used a sample-barcoded 5' primer along with a J-beta primer mix. TCRdb used MiXCR to reprocess the 5' RACE reads, holding one entry per CDR3 protein. Seen here are about 640,000 distinct CDR3 sequences, 58% observed once, and the top ten hold around 37%. The specimen sequenced was blood. The origin of the receptors is a man aged 55 to 70 in good health.

The chain employs TRBV18 and TRBJ2-4; possibly TRBD1 or TRBD2 for D (5 bases each). This CDR3 has 15 amino acids. In germline, CDR1 is KGHSH, CDR2 LQKENI. With 5 bases removed from V and 0 bases from J, the gap between germline ends came to 11 bases. The chain's CDR3 is CASSSGTGAKNIQYF. The CDR3 nucleotides are TGTGCCAGCTCATCAGGGACGGGAGCCAAAAACATTCAGTACTTC.

This chain joins TRBV5-1 and TRBJ2-1; 10 bases fit TRBD2. This CDR3 has 15 amino acids. CDR1 is SGHRS and CDR2 is YFSETQ in the germline V gene. V shed 1 base, J shed 8 bases, and the junction held 6 bases outside the gene matches. In nucleotides, the CDR3 is TGCGCCAGCAGCTTGATCGAGCGGGGGGGCCATGAGCAGTTCTTC. Amino acid sequence: CASSLIERGGHEQFF.

The rearrangement links TRBV28 to TRBJ1-4, with a weak D call TRBD1 (6 bases). The germline V and J ends were trimmed by 3 bases and 10 bases, with 15 bases remaining between them. This CDR3 comprises 14 residues. In germline, CDR1 is MDHEN, CDR2 SYDVKM. The CDR3 here is CASSFPTGSGKLFF. CDR3 sequence (DNA): TGTGCCAGCAGTTTCCCCACAGGGTCGGGAAAACTGTTTTTT.

The rearrangement joins TRBV9 to TRBJ1-1; 7 bases line up with TRBD1. This CDR3 spans 16 amino acids. Losses at the gene ends were 0 bases for V and 4 bases for J; bases not matched to a gene: 9. Germline lookup yields CDR1 SGDLS and CDR2 YYNGEE. The CDR3 DNA is TGTGCCAGCAGCGTAGAAGGGGGCGCGGGGGGCACTGAAGCTTTCTTT. It translates to CASSVEGGAGGTEAFF.

This clonotype was recorded at least ten times. J is TRBJ2-5 and V is TRBV20-1; D gene uncertain. The CDR3 extends over 12 amino acids. The germline CDR1 and CDR2 sequences are DFQATT and SNEGSKA (reference sequence). Trimming removed 5 bases from V and 3 bases from J, with 10 bases in between. This CDR3 reads CSALTRKETQYF. In DNA form, the CDR3 reads TGCAGTGCTTTAACGCGGAAAGAGACCCAGTACTTC.

This chain uses TRBV5-4 with TRBJ2-3, with D tentatively TRBD1 or TRBD2 (5 bases each). From germline, CDR1 is SGHNT and CDR2 YYREEE (reference sequence). Trimming cost V 0 bases and J 0 bases, with 14 bases left between them. The CDR3 length is 17 residues. The CDR3 DNA reads as TGTGCCAGCAGCTTGGATTATGGGGCGGGCAGCACAGATACGCAGTATTTT. It codes for CASSLDYGAGSTDTQYF.

The gene calls are TRBV5-1 and TRBJ1-4, with TRBD1 matching 9 bases. V lost 4 bases and J lost 0; bases outside the gene matches: 4. Germline loops: CDR1 SGHRS, CDR2 YFSETQ. This CDR3 is 16 amino acids long. CDR3 amino acids: CASSRGTGTTNEKLFF. Written as DNA, the CDR3 is TGCGCCAGCAGCCGCGGGACAGGGACAACTAATGAAAAACTGTTTTTT.

About this clonotype: Mismatch with germline at one junction end may stem from a read error. The V call is TRBV5-5, the J call TRBJ2-1; 8 nucleotides line up with TRBD1. The CDR3 spans 15 residues. In germline, CDR1 is SGHKS, CDR2 YYEKEE (reference sequence). This chain's CDR3 is CASNLGQATMDEQFF. As DNA, the CDR3 is TGTGCCAGCAACTTGGGACAGGCGACAATGGATGAGCAGTTCTTC.

The chain links TRBV14 to TRBJ1-2; the match to TRBD1 covers 8 bases. CDR1 and CDR2 (germline): SGHDN, FVKESK. V trimming: 1 base; J trimming: 7 bases; junction bases outside the gene matches: 5. The CDR3 loop spans 14 amino acids. The CDR3 reads CASSQGVTGGGYTF. DNA of the CDR3: TGTGCCAGCAGCCAAGGTGTAACAGGGGGTGGCTACACCTTC.

The rearrangement uses TRBV6-6 and TRBJ1-1; D is unresolved. This CDR3 is 15 amino acids long. From germline, CDR1 is MNHNY and CDR2 SVGAGI (reference sequence). Trimming stripped 5 bases from V and 4 bases from J, with 17 bases between. The CDR3 loop reads CASSTPESLVTEAFF. The CDR3 DNA follows: TGTGCCAGCAGTACCCCCGAGTCGTTGGTCACTGAAGCTTTCTTT.

The table lists this clonotype with a few counts. The chain links TRBV21-1 to TRBJ1-5; the table's D call of TRBD1 was not tested on the DNA. TRBV21-1 is assigned pseudogene status. This CDR3 spans 19 amino acids. CDR3 bases: TGTGCCAGCAGCCCACTAAACCCGGGACAGGGGAGGCGGGATCAGCCCCAGCATTTT. The encoded protein is CASSPLNPGQGRRDQPQHF.

The chain joins TRBV5-1 to TRBJ2-5; D possibly uses TRBD1 or TRBD2 (6 bases each). The tail of the sequence fits TRBJ2-7 better, so the J call may be wrong. CDR3 length: 15 amino acids. The germline V gene encodes CDR1 SGHRS and CDR2 YFSETQ. The CDR3 here is CATTDRRGVLNEQYF. The CDR3 coding sequence is TGCGCCACCACGGACCGGAGGGGGGTTTTGAACGAGCAGTACTTC.

This chain links TRBV5-1 with TRBJ2-5; 13 nucleotides line up with TRBD2. V lost 1 base to trimming and J lost 4 bases; unmatched junction nucleotides: 4. Germline V gives CDR1 SGHRS, CDR2 YFSETQ. The length of the CDR3 is 16 residues. The CDR3 loop is CASSLRTSGGLETQYF. The CDR3, as DNA: TGCGCCAGCAGCTTGCGGACTAGCGGGGGACTAGAGACCCAGTACTTC.

This clonotype was seen only once. The germline gene is not matched at one end of the junction; a read error may be the cause. The gene calls are TRBV6-5 and TRBJ2-5; D may be TRBD2 (5 bases). Per germline, CDR1 MNHEY and CDR2 SVGAGI. The CDR3 is made up of 16 amino acids. The CDR3 nucleotides read TGTGGCAGCAGTTACGGGCAGCCTCTAGGCGGGGAGACCCAGTACTTC. Residues: CGSSYGQPLGGETQYF.

This clonotype was detected only a few times. V is TRBV5-1 and J is TRBJ2-7; TRBD1 matches 10 bases. CDR1 SGHRS and CDR2 YFSETQ come from the germline V gene. The CDR3 consists of 15 residues. The J segment lost 5 bases and the V segment lost 4 bases, leaving 9 bases of the junction unmatched. This CDR3 reads CASSAGQGSPNEQYF. The CDR3 region has the DNA TGCGCCAGCAGCGCGGGACAGGGGAGCCCTAACGAGCAGTACTTC.

V usage is TRBV10-3 and J usage is TRBJ2-5, with 9 bases aligning to TRBD1. The CDR3 has 13 amino acids. Trimming cost V 9 bases and J 5 bases; bases outside gene matches: 7. In germline, CDR1 is ENHRY, CDR2 SYGVKD. CDR3: CAISTGGDETQYF. CDR3 coding DNA: TGTGCCATATCAACAGGGGGCGACGAGACCCAGTACTTC.

This clonotype was counted many times. The chain joins TRBV20-1 to TRBJ2-7; TRBD2 agrees at 8 bases. V lost 0 bases and J lost 0; bases outside the gene matches: 13. Germline CDR1 DFQATT, CDR2 SNEGSKA (reference sequence). CDR3 length equals 18 residues. The CDR3 loop reads CSARDSSGGHFSSYEQYF. The CDR3 DNA sequence: TGCAGTGCTAGAGACTCGAGCGGGGGCCACTTTAGCTCCTACGAGCAGTACTTC.

The chain has TRBV2 and TRBJ2-7; 11 nucleotides match TRBD2. Germline values: CDR1 SNHLY, CDR2 FYNNEI. After removal of 9 bases from V and 3 bases from J, the junction contained 7 bases not matched to a gene. This CDR3 contains 14 residues. The CDR3 spells CASRPGTSGYEQYF. CDR3 sequence (DNA): TGTGCCAGTAGACCCGGGACTAGCGGCTACGAGCAGTACTTC.